This entry lists 14 T cell receptor beta chains sequenced from one sample in a study of post-analysis software for immune sequencing data. Study-wide results and caveats: Comparison of patients with controls showed roughly five TRBV segments more frequent in patients, TRBV5-6, TRBV5-1 and TRBV20-1 among them.

Presence of unique molecular identifiers characterized the TCR beta cDNA libraries. Each CDR3 protein gets one entry after TCRdb re-called the PCR reads with MiXCR. Counted here are hundreds of thousands of distinct CDR3 sequences, 55% to 70% occurring once; the ten biggest clones make up around 10%. These receptors have no known antigen. Specimen: blood. The receptor set was obtained from a girl aged 2 to 10 with multiple sclerosis.

V gene TRBV6-2 or TRBV6-3 combines with J gene TRBJ2-3; the match to TRBD2 covers 10 bases. The length of the CDR3 is 16 residues. Germline CDR1 MNHEY, CDR2 SVGEGT. The J segment lost 4 bases and the V segment lost 0 bases, leaving 4 bases of the junction unmatched. CDR3 in amino acids: CASSYSFSGGADTQYF. CDR3 DNA sequence: TGTGCCAGCAGTTACTCGTTCAGCGGGGGGGCAGATACGCAGTATTTT.

This clonotype was counted a few times. The genes are TRBV4-3 and TRBJ2-1; 9 nucleotides line up with TRBD2. Trimming cost V 2 bases and J 3 bases; bases outside gene matches: 2. CDR3 length: 15 residues. Germline V lookup: CDR1 LGHNA, CDR2 YSLEER. The CDR3 is CASSQLAGIYNEQFF. DNA for the CDR3: TGCGCCAGCAGCCAACTAGCGGGGATCTACAATGAGCAGTTCTTC.

This sequence joins TRBV7-9 and TRBJ2-3; 7 nucleotides align to TRBD1. The CDR3 spans 17 residues. With V trimmed by 5 bases and J by 2 bases, 13 bases remained unmatched. The germline V gene has CDR1 SEHNR and CDR2 FQNEAQ (reference sequence). CDR3 sequence: CASSPKTGPFLTDTQYF. CDR3 in DNA: TGTGCCAGCAGCCCAAAGACAGGGCCGTTCCTCACAGATACGCAGTATTTT.

The J gene is TRBJ2-5, the V gene TRBV10-3; D is unresolved. The V gene's germline CDR1 is ENHRY and CDR2 SYGVKD. V lost 3 bases and J lost 1, with 12 bases in between. This CDR3 has 15 residues. DNA for the CDR3: TGTGCCATCAGTGACCGGCGGATCATCCAAGAGACCCAGTACTTC. It is translated as CAISDRRIIQETQYF.

The rearrangement links TRBV29-1 to TRBJ1-2; TRBD1 agrees at 9 bases. The J segment lost 2 bases and the V segment lost 6 bases, leaving 7 bases of the junction unmatched. CDR1 SQVTM and CDR2 ANQGSEA come from the germline V gene. The CDR3 spans 14 residues. Here the CDR3 reads CSVEGDRDNYGYTF. CDR3 sequence (DNA): TGCAGCGTCGAGGGGGACAGGGACAACTATGGCTACACCTTC.

The chain has TRBV18 and TRBJ2-5, with TRBD1 matching over 8 bases. CDR3 length: 15 residues. J gave up 4 bases and V 3 bases, and 7 bases lay outside the gene matches. CDR1 KGHSH and CDR2 LQKENI come from the germline V gene. CDR3 DNA sequence: TGTGCCAGCTCACCGGGGACAGGACCCCCAGAGACCCAGTACTTC. Translated: CASSPGTGPPETQYF. Based on the CDR3 plus reference TRBV18 and TRBJ2-5, the full variable domain is NAGVMQNPRHLVRRRGQEARLRCSPMKGHSHVYWYRQLPEEGLKFMVYLQKENIIDESGMPKERFSAEFPKEGPSILRIQQVVRGDSAAYFCASSPGTGPPETQYFGPGTRLLVL.

This chain uses TRBV5-1 with TRBJ2-1; possibly TRBD2 for D (5 bases). The CDR3 spans 17 residues. The germline V gene has CDR1 SGHRS and CDR2 YFSETQ. V lost 1 base and J 0 bases, leaving 14 bases between the germline ends. CDR3 region: CASSLRTGLSSYNEQFF. The DNA for the CDR3 is TGCGCCAGCAGCTTGAGGACTGGGCTAAGCTCCTACAATGAGCAGTTCTTC.

Regarding this clonotype: One junction end disagrees with the germline gene, perhaps due to a read error. The chain carries TRBV7-6 and TRBJ2-7, with unresolved D. Germline V lookup: CDR1 SGHVS, CDR2 FNYEAQ. This CDR3 region has 14 residues. CDR3 sequence: CASSFPGLSDEQYF. CDR3 bases: TGTGCCAGCAGCTTCCCCGGTCTCTCCGACGAGCAGTACTTC.

The chain joins TRBV5-1 to TRBJ2-5, with 8 bases aligning to TRBD2. From germline, CDR1 is SGHRS and CDR2 YFSETQ. With 4 bases clipped from V and 1 base from J, the junction kept 3 bases outside the gene matches. The CDR3 extends over 14 amino acids. The CDR3 coding sequence is TGCGCCAGCAGCCAGCTAGCGGGCCAAGAGACCCAGTACTTC. It yields the protein CASSQLAGQETQYF.

This rearrangement joins TRBV27 to TRBJ1-1; D gene ambiguous. CDR1 is MNHEY and CDR2 is SMNVEV in the germline V gene (reference sequence). This CDR3 has 13 amino acids. The V end lost 2 bases, the J end lost 10 bases, and 14 bases lay between the germline ends. The DNA of the CDR3 is TGTGCCAGCAGTTTAGCCCCTAACTCGATAGCTTTCTTT. It codes for CASSLAPNSIAFF.

The chain employs TRBV7-2 and TRBJ2-5; D might be TRBD1 (6 bases). Deletions cut 2 bases from V and 4 bases from J, with 11 bases between. CDR3 length: 14 amino acids. The germline V gene encodes CDR1 SGHTA and CDR2 FQGNSA. The CDR3 coding sequence is TGTGCCAGCAGCTTAAAACAGGGAAGAGAGACCCAGTACTTC. As protein: CASSLKQGRETQYF.

The rearrangement joins TRBV15 to TRBJ2-4, with unresolved D. Germline CDR1 and CDR2: LNHNV and YYDKDF (reference sequence). The CDR3 covers 13 residues. Trimming removed 6 bases from V and 0 bases from J, with 6 bases in between. The CDR3 protein is CATRAIAKNIQYF. As DNA, the CDR3 is TGTGCCACCAGGGCAATAGCCAAAAACATTCAGTACTTC.

This chain connects TRBV7-3 to TRBJ2-1; D remains unclear. In germline, CDR1 is SGHTA, CDR2 FQGTGA. The CDR3 loop spans 13 amino acids. V was cut by 4 bases and J by 5 bases, with 9 bases left in between. CDR3 sequence reads: CASSSQPHNEQFF. The CDR3 coding sequence is TGTGCCAGCAGCTCCCAACCGCACAATGAGCAGTTCTTC.

The count of this clonotype is one. The chain recombines TRBV4-3 with TRBJ2-3; 7 bases match TRBD2. The CDR3 is 17 amino acids. In germline, CDR1 is LGHNA, CDR2 YSLEER. With 0 bases clipped from V and 1 base from J, the junction kept 7 bases outside the gene matches. CDR3 sequence (DNA): TGCGCCAGCAGCCAAGATCTTCCAGCGGGGCGCACAGATACGCAGTATTTT. Amino acids: CASSQDLPAGRTDTQYF.